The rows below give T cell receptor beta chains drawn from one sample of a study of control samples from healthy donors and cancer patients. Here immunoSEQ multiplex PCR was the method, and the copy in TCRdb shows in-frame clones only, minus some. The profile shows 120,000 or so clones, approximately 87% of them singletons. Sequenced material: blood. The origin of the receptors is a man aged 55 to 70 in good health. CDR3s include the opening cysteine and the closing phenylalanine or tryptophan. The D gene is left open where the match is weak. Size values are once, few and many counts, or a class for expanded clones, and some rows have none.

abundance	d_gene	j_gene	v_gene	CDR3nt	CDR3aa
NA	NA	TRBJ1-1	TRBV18	TGTGCCAGCTCAAAAGGGGGAGGCACTGAAGCTTTCTTT	CASSKGGGTEAFF
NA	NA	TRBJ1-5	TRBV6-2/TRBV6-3	TGTGCCAGCAGCCACACCCGGGACACTCGAGTGTATAGCAATCAGCCCCAGCATTTT	CASSHTRDTRVYSNQPQHF
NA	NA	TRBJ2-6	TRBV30	TGTGCCTGGACCTCTCAGCGGAAATCTGGGGCCAACGTCCTGACTTTC	CAWTSQRKSGANVLTF
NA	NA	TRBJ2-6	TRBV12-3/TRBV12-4	TGTGCCAGCAGTCTAGCTGGGGCCAACGTCCTGACTTTC	CASSLAGANVLTF
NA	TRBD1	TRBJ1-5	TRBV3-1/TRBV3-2	TGTGCCAGCAGCATTGGGACAGTAAGTCAGCCCCAGCATTTT	CASSIGTVSQPQHF
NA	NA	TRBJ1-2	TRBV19	TGTGCCAGTACCAGACAGCAACACATAGGGGGCTACACCTTC	CASTRQQHIGGYTF
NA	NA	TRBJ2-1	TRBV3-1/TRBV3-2	TGTGCCAGCAGCCACGGCCTAGCGTCAGATGAGCAGTTCTTC	CASSHGLASDEQFF
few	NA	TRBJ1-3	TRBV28	TGTGCCAGCAGTTTTTTTGGAAACACCATATATTTT	CASSFFGNTIYF
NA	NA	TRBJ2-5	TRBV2	TGTGCCAGCAGTGAAGCTTTAAGGGGGGAGACCCAGTACTTC	CASSEALRGETQYF
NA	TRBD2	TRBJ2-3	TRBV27	TGTGCCAGCAGTTCCCGGGGACTAACTACGGATACGCAGTATTTT	CASSSRGLTTDTQYF
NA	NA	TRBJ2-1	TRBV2	TGTGCCAGCAAGGAGGACAGCTCCTACAATGAGCAGTTCTTC	CASKEDSSYNEQFF
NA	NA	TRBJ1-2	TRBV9	TGTGCCAGCAGCGTCCTCCCAGGCCCCGGGGGAACGGATGGCTACACCTTC	CASSVLPGPGGTDGYTF
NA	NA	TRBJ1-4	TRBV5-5	TGTGCCAGCAGCTTCAATCAGGTCATCGGAAAACTGTTTTTT	CASSFNQVIGKLFF
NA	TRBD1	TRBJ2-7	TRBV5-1	TGCGCCAGCAGCTTGACAGGGGAAGGGTATTACGAGCAGTACTTC	CASSLTGEGYYEQYF
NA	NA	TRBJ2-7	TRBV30	TGTGCCTGGATCACAATACACGGGGGCATGGGTTCCTACGAGCAGTACTTC	CAWITIHGGMGSYEQYF
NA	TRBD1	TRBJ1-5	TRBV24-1	TGTGCCACCAGTGATTCGGGGACAGGGTATCAGCCCCAGCATTTT	CATSDSGTGYQPQHF
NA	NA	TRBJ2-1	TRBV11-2	TGTGCCAGCAGCTTTAGGGGGACACTCGGCGAGCAGTTCTTC	CASSFRGTLGEQFF
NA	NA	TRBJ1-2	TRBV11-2	TGTGCCAGCAGCTTAGGTGGAGATAGGGGACGCGGCTACACCTTC	CASSLGGDRGRGYTF
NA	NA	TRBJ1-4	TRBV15	TGTGCCACCAGCAGATTACAGGGTAGGGATGAAAAACTGTTTTTT	CATSRLQGRDEKLFF
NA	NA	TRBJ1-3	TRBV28	TGTGCCAGCAGTCGCGCCAGGGGTTCTGGAAACACCATATATTTT	CASSRARGSGNTIYF
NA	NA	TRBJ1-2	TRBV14	TGTGCCAGCAGCCAAACACGGGACTATGGCTACACCTTC	CASSQTRDYGYTF
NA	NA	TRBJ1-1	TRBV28	TGTGCCAGCAGTTTAGGTCGGAACAGGGCTAGCACTGAAGCTTTCTTT	CASSLGRNRASTEAFF
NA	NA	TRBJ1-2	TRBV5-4	TGTGCCAGCAGCTCACAGGGTGGCCCCAACTATGGCTACACCTTC	CASSSQGGPNYGYTF
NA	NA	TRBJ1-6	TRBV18	TGTGCCAGCTCAGAGGTCTACACGGGTGCTTCACCCCTCCACTTT	CASSEVYTGASPLHF
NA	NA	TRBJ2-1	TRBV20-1	TGCAGTGCTTTTGACAATGAGCAGTTCTTC	CSAFDNEQFF
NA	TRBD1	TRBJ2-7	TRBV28	TGTGCCAGCAGTTCTACAACAAACCCACAGGGGAACTCCTACGAGCAGTACTTC	CASSSTTNPQGNSYEQYF
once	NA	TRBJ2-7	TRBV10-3	TGTGCCACTCAGGGCTCCAACGAGCAGTACTTC	CATQGSNEQYF
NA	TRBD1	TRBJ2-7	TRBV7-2	TGTGCCAGCAGACCCGCAGGGGGCCGGTACGAGCAGTACTTC	CASRPAGGRYEQYF
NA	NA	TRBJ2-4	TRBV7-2	TGTGCCAGCAGCCCCCCGGCCAGCATACTAGCCAAAAACATTCAGTACTTC	CASSPPASILAKNIQYF
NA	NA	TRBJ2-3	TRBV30	TGTGCCTGGAGTTTGGCCCGGGGACCAGGGGCCCCAGATACGCAGTATTTT	CAWSLARGPGAPDTQYF
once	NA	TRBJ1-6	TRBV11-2	TGTGCCAGCAGCTTAGTCACCCTTAATTCACCCCTCCACTTT	CASSLVTLNSPLHF
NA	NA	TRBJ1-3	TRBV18	TGTGCCAGCTCACCACGGGCGGCTGACTCTGGAAACACCATATATTTT	CASSPRAADSGNTIYF
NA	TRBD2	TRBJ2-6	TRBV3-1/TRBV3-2	TGTGCCAGCAGCCAAGACCCGGGAGGGGCACCTCGCTCTGGGGCCAACGTCCTGACTTTC	CASSQDPGGAPRSGANVLTF
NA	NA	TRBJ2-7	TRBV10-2	TGCGCCAGCAGCTCACAGGCGTACGAGCAGTACTTC	CASSSQAYEQYF